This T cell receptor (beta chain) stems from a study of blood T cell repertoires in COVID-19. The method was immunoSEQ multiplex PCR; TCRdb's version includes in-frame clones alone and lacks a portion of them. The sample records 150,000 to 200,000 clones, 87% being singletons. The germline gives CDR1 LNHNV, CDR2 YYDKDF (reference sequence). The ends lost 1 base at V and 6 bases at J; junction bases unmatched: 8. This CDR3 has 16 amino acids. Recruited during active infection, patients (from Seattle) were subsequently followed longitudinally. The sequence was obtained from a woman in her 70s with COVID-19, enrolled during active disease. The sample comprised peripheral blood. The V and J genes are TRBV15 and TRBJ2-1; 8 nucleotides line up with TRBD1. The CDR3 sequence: CATSRARRGLFNEQFF. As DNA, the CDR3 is TGTGCCACCAGCAGAGCTCGCAGGGGGCTGTTCAATGAGCAGTTCTTC.